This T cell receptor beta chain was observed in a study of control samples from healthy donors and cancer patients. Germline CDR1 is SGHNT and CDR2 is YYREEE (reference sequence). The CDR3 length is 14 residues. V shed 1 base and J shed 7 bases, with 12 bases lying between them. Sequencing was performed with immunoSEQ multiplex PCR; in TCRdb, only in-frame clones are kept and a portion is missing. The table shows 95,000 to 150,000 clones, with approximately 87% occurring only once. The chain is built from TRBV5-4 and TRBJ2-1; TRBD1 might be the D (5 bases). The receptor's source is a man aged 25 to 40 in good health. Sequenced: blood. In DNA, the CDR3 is TGTGCCAGCAGCTTGAGGCAGGGCGGTAATGAGCAGTTCTTC. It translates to CASSLRQGGNEQFF.